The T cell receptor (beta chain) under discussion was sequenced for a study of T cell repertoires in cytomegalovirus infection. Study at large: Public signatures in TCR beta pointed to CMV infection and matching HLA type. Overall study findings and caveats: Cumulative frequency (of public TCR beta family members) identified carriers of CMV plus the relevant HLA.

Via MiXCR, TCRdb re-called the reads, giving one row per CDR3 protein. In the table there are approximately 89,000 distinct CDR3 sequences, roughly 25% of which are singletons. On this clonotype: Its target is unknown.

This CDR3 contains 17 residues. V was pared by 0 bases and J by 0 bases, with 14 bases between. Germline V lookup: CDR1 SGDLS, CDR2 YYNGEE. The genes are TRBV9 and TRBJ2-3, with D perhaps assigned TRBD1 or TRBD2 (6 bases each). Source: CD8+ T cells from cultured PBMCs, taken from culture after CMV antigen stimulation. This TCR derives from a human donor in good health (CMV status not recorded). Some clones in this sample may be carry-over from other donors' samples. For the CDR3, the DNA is TGTGCCAGCAGCGTAGAGGGGGGTACGACTAGCACAGATACGCAGTATTTT. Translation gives CASSVEGGTTSTDTQYF.